This T cell receptor beta chain was found in a study of regulatory T cells in long-lasting Graves disease. Study observations and caveats: The analysis examined peripheral blood only and excluded thyroid tissue.

iRepertoire HTBI primers and Arm-PCR of CDR3 regions built TCR beta libraries. Each CDR3 protein gets one entry after TCRdb re-called the multiplex PCR reads with MiXCR. The sample has 600,000 to 650,000 distinct CDR3 sequences, about 16% seen once. The CDR3 extends over 16 amino acids. Per germline, CDR1 SGDLS and CDR2 YYNGEE. V was trimmed by 0 bases and J by 3 bases, leaving 15 bases between them. The time point here: newly diagnosed GD, antithyroid drugs for less than 3 months. The TCR library was prepared using RNA isolated from PBMCs. This clonotype was recorded once. Its antigen is currently unknown. This sample also appeared in a second study, on T cells in Graves' hyperthyroidism and ophthalmopathy. Turning to that study: With the HTBI primer set, the TCR CDR3 went through a first round of RT-PCR.

This chain joins TRBV9 and TRBJ1-1, with D possibly TRBD1 on 5 matching bases. This specimen was peripheral blood mononuclear cells (PBMCs), taken at new diagnosis, from a patient treated with antithyroid drugs. This clonotype was obtained from a woman in her 30s with Graves disease. For the CDR3, the DNA is TGTGCCAGCAGCGTAGGGTGGGGGACGGGATACACTGAAGCTTTCTTT. Protein: CASSVGWGTGYTEAFF.